The 27 T cell receptor beta chains listed next were all sequenced from one sample in a study of blood T cell repertoires in COVID-19. Sequencing used immunoSEQ multiplex PCR; TCRdb keeps in-frame clones, though not all of them. Of 91,000 or so clones listed, just over 90% are singletons. Sequencing was done on a sample of peripheral blood. These receptors were collected from a woman between 45 and 60 years old in a cohort sampled during active COVID-19.

The rearrangement joins TRBV3-1 (or the pseudogene TRBV3-2) to TRBJ1-2, with TRBD1 identical over 9 bases. Losses at the gene ends were 4 bases for V and 3 bases for J; bases not matched to a gene: 3. Germline V gene sequence: CDR1 LGHDT, CDR2 YNNKEL (reference sequence). This CDR3 region has 14 residues. This chain's CDR3 is CASSRRDRDYGYTF. CDR3 in DNA: TGTGCCAGCAGCCGCCGGGACAGGGACTATGGCTACACCTTC.

This clone was picked up one time. V and J are TRBV19 and TRBJ1-5; D is unclear. V was clipped by 1 base and J by 7 bases, with 8 bases between them. Per germline, CDR1 LNHDA and CDR2 SQIVND (reference sequence). The CDR3 contains 13 residues. The CDR3, as DNA: TGTGCCAGTAGTATAGGCCCGGGGCAGCCCCAGCATTTT. Its protein product is CASSIGPGQPQHF.

This chain connects TRBV29-1 to TRBJ2-5; a weak D match, TRBD2 (6 bases). V shed 6 bases and J shed 3 bases, with 11 bases lying between them. This CDR3 has 12 residues. Per the germline V gene, CDR1 is SQVTM and CDR2 is ANQGSEA. CDR3 protein: CSVLPGEETQYF. As DNA, the CDR3 is TGCAGCGTGCTTCCGGGAGAAGAGACCCAGTACTTC.

Regarding this clone: At one of its ends the junction is not consistent with the germline gene, which may arise from a read error. V gene TRBV10-3 combines with J gene TRBJ1-6, with 9 bases matching TRBD1. The germline gives CDR1 ENHRY, CDR2 SYGVKD. The CDR3 is 15 amino acids. The CDR3: CAISESGTGNSPLHF. The CDR3 DNA reads as TGTGCCATCAGCGAGTCCGGGACAGGGAATTCACCCCTCCACTTT.

The V call is TRBV27, the J call TRBJ2-2; weak D call: TRBD2 (6 bases). V lost 4 bases and J lost 7, with 19 bases in between. CDR1 MNHEY and CDR2 SMNVEV come from the germline V gene (reference sequence). This CDR3 spans 16 amino acids. CDR3 in DNA: TGTGCCAGCAGTTCTCCGGGACTGACGCGGGGCGGGGAGCTGTTTTTT. Translated: CASSSPGLTRGGELFF.

The rearrangement uses TRBV6-4 and TRBJ2-6, with D maybe TRBD1 (5 bases). V lost 2 bases, J lost 1 base, and 12 bases lay in between. Germline CDR1 is MRHNA and CDR2 is SNTAGT. This CDR3 spans 17 amino acids. The chain's CDR3 is CASSDRAGISGANVLTF. CDR3 in DNA: TGTGCCAGCAGTGACCGGGCAGGGATATCTGGGGCCAACGTCCTGACTTTC.

V and J are TRBV10-3 and TRBJ1-5; perhaps TRBD1 as D (6 bases). This CDR3 has 13 amino acids. Germline loops: CDR1 ENHRY, CDR2 SYGVKD. The ends were cut back, 10 bases at V and 3 bases at J, with 13 bases in the middle. CDR3 coding DNA: TGTGCCACCAGGACAGAAGACAATCAGCCCCAGCATTTT. Translated, it gives CATRTEDNQPQHF.

The V and J genes are TRBV4-1 and TRBJ2-2; the match to TRBD1 covers 9 bases. Germline-derived CDR1 and CDR2 are MGHRA and YSYEKL. This CDR3 comprises 14 residues. V was clipped by 6 bases and J by 7 bases; unmatched bases: 6. The CDR3 coding sequence is TGCGCCAGCAGGGGACAGGGCGTTGTCGGGGAGCTGTTTTTT. It yields the protein CASRGQGVVGELFF.

This chain links TRBV5-1 with TRBJ2-3; D may be TRBD2 (6 bases). Trimming left V 4 bases short and J 7 bases short, with 10 bases between. This CDR3 region has 12 residues. CDR1 and CDR2 (germline): SGHRS, YFSETQ. The CDR3 DNA follows: TGCGCCAGCAGCGGGACTGAACATACGCAGTATTTT. As protein: CASSGTEHTQYF. Supplemented by reference TRBV5-1 and TRBJ2-3, the full variable domain reads KAGVTQTPRYLIKTRGQQVTLSCSPISGHRSVSWYQQTPGQGLQFLFEYFSETQRNKGNFPGRFSGRQFSNSRSEMNVSTLELGDSALYLCASSGTEHTQYFGPGTRLTVL.

The chain links TRBV19 to TRBJ2-3, with TRBD2 matching over 10 bases. The CDR3 has 18 amino acids. J lost 1 base, V lost 11 bases, and 18 bases had no gene match. Germline V gene lookup returns CDR1 LNHDA and CDR2 SQIVND (reference sequence). The CDR3 DNA follows: TGTGCCGGCCAGGGACTAGCGCCGGTACAGCTTCGCACAGATACGCAGTATTTT. Translation: CAGQGLAPVQLRTDTQYF.

The gene calls are TRBV18 and TRBJ2-7; 10 positions match TRBD1. In germline, CDR1 is KGHSH, CDR2 LQKENI. With 4 bases clipped from V and 5 bases from J, the junction kept 2 bases outside the gene matches. The CDR3 covers 13 residues. This CDR3 is CASSLDRGHEQYF. The DNA of the CDR3 is TGTGCCAGCTCACTCGACAGGGGGCACGAGCAGTACTTC.

The chain joins TRBV19 to TRBJ1-1; 7 bases align to TRBD1. Per germline, CDR1 LNHDA and CDR2 SQIVND (reference sequence). This CDR3 is built from 16 residues. Unmatched junction bases numbered 14, after V lost 6 bases and J lost 4 bases. CDR3 bases: TGTGCCAGTAGAATTTCACAGGGGCAGTTGACCACTGAAGCTTTCTTT. It encodes CASRISQGQLTTEAFF.

The chain uses TRBV5-5 and TRBJ2-5; 10 bases align to TRBD1. CDR1 is SGHKS and CDR2 is YYEKEE in the germline V gene (reference sequence). Unmatched junction bases numbered 8, after V lost 4 bases and J lost 5 bases. The CDR3 is made up of 15 amino acids. CDR3: CASSEWTGGLETQYF. In DNA form, the CDR3 reads TGTGCCAGCAGCGAATGGACAGGGGGTTTGGAGACCCAGTACTTC.

The gene calls are TRBV2 and TRBJ2-5, with 8 bases fitting TRBD1. J gave up 4 bases and V 5 bases, and 3 bases lay outside the gene matches. Germline V gene sequence: CDR1 SNHLY, CDR2 FYNNEI. This CDR3 contains 13 residues. In DNA form, the CDR3 reads TGTGCCAGCAGTCCCGGGACAGGAGAGACCCAGTACTTC. Amino acids: CASSPGTGETQYF.

This chain joins TRBV6-5 and TRBJ2-7; tentatively, D is TRBD2 (5 bases). V lost 0 bases to trimming and J lost 3 bases, with 12 bases between them. This CDR3 region has 15 residues. Germline V lookup: CDR1 MNHEY, CDR2 SVGAGI. The CDR3 spells CASSYSGTGDYEQYF. The DNA for the CDR3 is TGTGCCAGCAGTTACTCTGGCACCGGGGACTACGAGCAGTACTTC.

This clone showed up just a few times. The gene calls are TRBV7-3 and TRBJ2-2; D may be TRBD1 (5 bases). V lost 5 bases, J lost 3 bases, and 13 bases lay in between. Germline CDR1 and CDR2: SGHTA and FQGTGA. CDR3 length: 15 residues. This CDR3 is CASSQLQGHTGELFF. CDR3 nucleotides: TGTGCCAGCAGCCAACTCCAGGGTCACACCGGGGAGCTGTTTTTT.

The rearrangement uses TRBV12-3 or TRBV12-4 and TRBJ1-2; no definite D call. The V gene lost 8 bases and the J gene lost 7 bases, with 14 bases spanning the gap. CDR3 length: 12 amino acids. CDR3 residues: CASYDYPLGYTF. In DNA, the CDR3 is TGTGCCAGCTACGACTACCCTCTTGGCTACACCTTC.

The CDR3 DNA reads as TGCGCCAGCAGCTCGCAGGGTAGCTCACCCCTCCACTTT. Its protein is CASSSQGSSPLHF. V is TRBV5-1 and J is TRBJ1-6; D possibly corresponds to TRBD1 (5 bases). Germline CDR1 reads SGHRS; CDR2 reads YFSETQ. V lost 3 bases, J lost 10 bases, and 11 bases lay in between. The CDR3 runs to 13 residues.

This rearrangement joins TRBV19 to TRBJ2-2; D is undetermined. V lost 2 bases and J 4 bases, leaving 26 bases between the germline ends. Germline CDR1 is LNHDA and CDR2 is SQIVND (reference sequence). The CDR3 spans 20 residues. As DNA, the CDR3 is TGTGCCAGTAGTATATCGGGTTTCGTCAGAGGTCTAGTCCCCACCGGGGAGCTGTTTTTT. Encoded protein: CASSISGFVRGLVPTGELFF.

The sample holds one count of this clone. The rearrangement joins TRBV7-9 to TRBJ2-5; 7 bases agree with TRBD1. V was pared by 5 bases and J by 2 bases, with 5 bases of the junction left unmatched. CDR1 and CDR2 from the germline V gene are SEHNR and FQNEAQ (reference sequence). The CDR3 is 14 amino acids. CDR3 bases: TGTGCCAGCAGCATGGGACAGCTTCAAGAGACCCAGTACTTC. Translation gives CASSMGQLQETQYF. Full variable domain (missing parts from reference TRBV7-9 and TRBJ2-5): DTGVSQNPRHKITKRGQNVTFRCDPISEHNRLYWYRQTLGQGPEFLTYFQNEAQLEKSRLLSDRFSAERPKGSFSTLEIQRTEQGDSAMYLCASSMGQLQETQYFGPGTRLLVL.

The chain carries TRBV24-1 and TRBJ1-2; D remains ambiguous. Germline-derived CDR1 and CDR2 are KGHDR and SFDVKD. The CDR3 is made up of 13 amino acids. V was shortened by 0 bases and J by 6 bases, with 7 bases between the two germline ends. DNA of the CDR3: TGTGCCACCAGTGATTTGTTGGGCCATGGCTACACCTTC. Its translation is CATSDLLGHGYTF.

This chain links TRBV11-3 with TRBJ2-1; a possible D gene is TRBD2 (5 bases). CDR3 length equals 14 residues. The V end was cut by 6 bases, the J end by 8 bases, with 17 bases between. The germline V gene encodes CDR1 SGHNT and CDR2 YENEEA. The CDR3 sequence is CASRPSGSFYEQFF. CDR3 DNA sequence: TGTGCCAGCAGACCTTCGGGAAGTTTCTATGAGCAGTTCTTC. The full variable domain, its missing parts supplied by reference TRBV11-3 and TRBJ2-1, is EAGVVQSPRYKIIEKKQPVAFWCNPISGHNTLYWYLQNLGQGPELLIRYENEEAVDDSQLPKDRFSAERLKGVDSTLKIQPAELGDSAVYLCASRPSGSFYEQFFGPGTRLTVL.

The gene calls are TRBV6-6 and TRBJ2-3, with 10 nucleotides matching TRBD2. Germline V lookup: CDR1 MNHNY, CDR2 SVGAGI (reference sequence). The CDR3 extends over 16 amino acids. The junction had 9 bases not matched to a gene; V was cut back by 5 bases and J by 4 bases. The CDR3: CASSGGLAGVADTQYF. The CDR3 DNA sequence: TGTGCCAGCAGTGGGGGGCTAGCGGGGGTAGCAGATACGCAGTATTTT.

The chain couples TRBV7-9 to TRBJ2-3; 8 nucleotides line up with TRBD2. Trimming removed 5 bases from V and 8 bases from J; junction bases left unmatched: 12. CDR1 and CDR2 from the germline V gene are SEHNR and FQNEAQ (reference sequence). The CDR3 runs to 15 residues. The CDR3 DNA is TGTGCCAGCAGCCCACCCAGCGGGGGTCCGGGTACGCAGTATTTT. This codes for CASSPPSGGPGTQYF. Full variable domain (outside the CDR3, taken from reference TRBV7-9 and TRBJ2-3): DTGVSQNPRHKITKRGQNVTFRCDPISEHNRLYWYRQTLGQGPEFLTYFQNEAQLEKSRLLSDRFSAERPKGSFSTLEIQRTEQGDSAMYLCASSPPSGGPGTQYFGPGTRLTVL.

A few counts support this clone. V and J are TRBV7-9 and TRBJ2-7; D is possibly TRBD1 (5 bases). The germline gives CDR1 SEHNR, CDR2 FQNEAQ (reference sequence). The CDR3 extends over 12 amino acids. V was pared by 5 bases and J by 1 base, with 6 bases between. The CDR3 sequence: CASSRQSYEQYF. CDR3 DNA: TGTGCCAGCAGCCGACAGTCCTACGAGCAGTACTTC.

This rearrangement joins TRBV24-1 to TRBJ2-1; 10 bases are a match to TRBD2. Trimming at V came to 2 bases and at J to 4 bases, leaving 7 bases not matched to a gene. Germline V gives CDR1 KGHDR, CDR2 SFDVKD. The CDR3 is 17 amino acids. CDR3 DNA: TGTGCCACCAGTGATTCGGGCCTAGCGGGGGAATACAATGAGCAGTTCTTC. Translating gives CATSDSGLAGEYNEQFF.

The genes are TRBV2 and TRBJ2-7; 12 bases match TRBD2. The CDR3 sequence is 14 residues long. The V and J ends lost 10 bases and 0 bases, in that order; junction bases with no gene match: 4. Looked up from germline, CDR1 is SNHLY and CDR2 is FYNNEI. Here the CDR3 reads CATLAGGLSYEQYF. The CDR3 bases are TGTGCCACACTAGCGGGGGGACTCTCCTACGAGCAGTACTTC.